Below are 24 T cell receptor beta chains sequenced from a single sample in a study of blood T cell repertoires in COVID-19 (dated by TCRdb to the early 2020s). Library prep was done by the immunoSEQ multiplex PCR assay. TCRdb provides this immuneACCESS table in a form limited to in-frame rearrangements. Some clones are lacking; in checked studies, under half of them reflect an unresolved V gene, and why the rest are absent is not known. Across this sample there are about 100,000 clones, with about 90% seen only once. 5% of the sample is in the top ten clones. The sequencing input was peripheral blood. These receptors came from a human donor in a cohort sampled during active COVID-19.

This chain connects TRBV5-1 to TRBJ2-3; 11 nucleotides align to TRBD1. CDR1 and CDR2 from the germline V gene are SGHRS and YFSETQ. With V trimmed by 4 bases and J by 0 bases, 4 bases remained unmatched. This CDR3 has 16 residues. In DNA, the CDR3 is TGCGCCAGCAGCGTCGGACAGGGGGCAAGCACAGATACGCAGTATTTT. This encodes CASSVGQGASTDTQYF.

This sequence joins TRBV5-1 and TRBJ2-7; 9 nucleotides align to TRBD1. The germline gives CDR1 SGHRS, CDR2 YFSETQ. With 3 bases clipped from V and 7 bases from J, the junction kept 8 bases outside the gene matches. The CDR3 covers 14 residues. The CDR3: CASSSKQGAWEQYF. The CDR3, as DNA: TGCGCCAGCAGCTCTAAACAGGGGGCGTGGGAGCAGTACTTC. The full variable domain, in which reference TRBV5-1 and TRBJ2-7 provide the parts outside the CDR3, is KAGVTQTPRYLIKTRGQQVTLSCSPISGHRSVSWYQQTPGQGLQFLFEYFSETQRNKGNFPGRFSGRQFSNSRSEMNVSTLELGDSALYLCASSSKQGAWEQYFGPGTRLTVT.

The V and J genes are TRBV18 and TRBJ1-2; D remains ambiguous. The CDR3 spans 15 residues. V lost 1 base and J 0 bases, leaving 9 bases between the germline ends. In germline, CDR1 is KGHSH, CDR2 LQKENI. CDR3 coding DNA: TGTGCCAGCTCACCACGAGAGCGCCCTAACTATGGCTACACCTTC. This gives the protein CASSPRERPNYGYTF.

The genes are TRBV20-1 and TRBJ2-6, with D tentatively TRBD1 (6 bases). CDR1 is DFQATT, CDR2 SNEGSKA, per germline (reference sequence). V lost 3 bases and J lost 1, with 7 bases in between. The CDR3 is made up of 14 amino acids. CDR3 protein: CSASGQSGANVLTF. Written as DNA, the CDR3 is TGCAGTGCTAGTGGACAGTCTGGGGCCAACGTCCTGACTTTC.

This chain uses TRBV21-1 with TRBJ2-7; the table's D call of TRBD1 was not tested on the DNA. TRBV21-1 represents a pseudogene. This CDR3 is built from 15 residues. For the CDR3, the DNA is TGTGCCAGCAGCATGGTGCAGGGCACTTCCCTCGAGCAGTACTTC. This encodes CASSMVQGTSLEQYF.

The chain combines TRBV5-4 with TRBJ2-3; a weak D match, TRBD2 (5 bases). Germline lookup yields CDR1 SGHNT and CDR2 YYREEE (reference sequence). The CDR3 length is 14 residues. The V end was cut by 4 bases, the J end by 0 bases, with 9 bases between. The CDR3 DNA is TGTGCCAGCAGCCCGTGGACTAGCACAGATACGCAGTATTTT. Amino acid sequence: CASSPWTSTDTQYF.

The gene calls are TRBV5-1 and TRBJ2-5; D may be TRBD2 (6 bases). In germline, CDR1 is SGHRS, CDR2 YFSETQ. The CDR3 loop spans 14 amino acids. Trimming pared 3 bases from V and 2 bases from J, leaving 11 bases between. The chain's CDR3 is CASSWGLDQETQYF. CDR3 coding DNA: TGCGCCAGCAGCTGGGGACTCGATCAAGAGACCCAGTACTTC.

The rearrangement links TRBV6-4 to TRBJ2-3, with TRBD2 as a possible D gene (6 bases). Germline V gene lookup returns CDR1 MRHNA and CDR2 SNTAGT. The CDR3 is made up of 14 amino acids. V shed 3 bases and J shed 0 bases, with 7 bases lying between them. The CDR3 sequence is CASSDGGSTDTQYF. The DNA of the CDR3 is TGTGCCAGCAGTGATGGGGGGAGCACAGATACGCAGTATTTT.

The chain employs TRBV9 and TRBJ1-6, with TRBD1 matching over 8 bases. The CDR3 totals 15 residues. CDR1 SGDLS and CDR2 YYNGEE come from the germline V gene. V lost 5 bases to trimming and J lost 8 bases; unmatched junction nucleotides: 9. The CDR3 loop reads CASSRPGTGDSPLHF. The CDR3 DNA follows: TGTGCCAGCAGTCGCCCCGGGACAGGTGATTCACCCCTCCACTTT.

CDR3 protein: CATQGTNQPQHF. CDR3 in DNA: TGTGCCACACAGGGAACTAATCAGCCCCAGCATTTT. The rearrangement uses TRBV6-6 and TRBJ1-5; D perhaps matches TRBD1 (6 bases). Germline V gene data show CDR1 as MNHNY and CDR2 as SVGAGI (reference sequence). The CDR3 has 12 amino acids. V was cut by 10 bases and J by 4 bases, with 11 bases left in between.

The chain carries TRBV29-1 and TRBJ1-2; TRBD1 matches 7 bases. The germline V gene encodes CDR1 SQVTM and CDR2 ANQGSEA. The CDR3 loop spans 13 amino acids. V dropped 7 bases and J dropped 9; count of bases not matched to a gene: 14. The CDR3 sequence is CSGGGGQAFSYTF. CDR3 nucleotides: TGCAGCGGGGGGGGTGGACAGGCTTTTAGCTACACCTTC. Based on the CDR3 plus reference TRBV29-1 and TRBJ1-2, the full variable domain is SAVISQKPSRDICQRGTSLTIQCQVDSQVTMMFWYRQQPGQSLTLIATANQGSEATYESGFVIDKFPISRPNLTFSTLTVSNMSPEDSSIYLCSGGGGQAFSYTFGSGTRLTVV.

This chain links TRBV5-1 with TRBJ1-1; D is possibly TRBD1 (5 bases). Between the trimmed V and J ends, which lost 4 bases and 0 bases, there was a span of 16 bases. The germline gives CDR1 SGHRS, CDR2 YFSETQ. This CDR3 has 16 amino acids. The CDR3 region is CASSRPQGQLNTEAFF. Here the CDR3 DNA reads TGCGCCAGCAGCAGACCCCAGGGCCAATTGAACACTGAAGCTTTCTTT.

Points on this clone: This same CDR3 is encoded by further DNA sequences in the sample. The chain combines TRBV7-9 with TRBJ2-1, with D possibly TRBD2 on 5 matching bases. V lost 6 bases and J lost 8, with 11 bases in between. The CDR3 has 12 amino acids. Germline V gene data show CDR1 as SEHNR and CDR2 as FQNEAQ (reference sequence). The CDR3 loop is CASSLEGHEQFF. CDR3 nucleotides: TGTGCCAGCAGTCTAGAGGGCCATGAGCAGTTCTTC.

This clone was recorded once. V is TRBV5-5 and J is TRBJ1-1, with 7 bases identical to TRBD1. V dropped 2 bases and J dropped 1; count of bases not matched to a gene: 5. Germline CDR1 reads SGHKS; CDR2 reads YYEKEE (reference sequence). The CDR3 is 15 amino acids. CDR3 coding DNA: TGTGCCAGCAGCTTCGACGGGACAGAGAACACTGAAGCTTTCTTT. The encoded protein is CASSFDGTENTEAFF.

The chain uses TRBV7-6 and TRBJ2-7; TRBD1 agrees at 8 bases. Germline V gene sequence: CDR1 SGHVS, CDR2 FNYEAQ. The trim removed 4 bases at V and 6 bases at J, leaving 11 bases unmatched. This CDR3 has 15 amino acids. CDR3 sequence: CASSSTAGTGGEQYF. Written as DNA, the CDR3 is TGTGCCAGCAGCTCTACGGCCGGGACAGGTGGCGAGCAGTACTTC.

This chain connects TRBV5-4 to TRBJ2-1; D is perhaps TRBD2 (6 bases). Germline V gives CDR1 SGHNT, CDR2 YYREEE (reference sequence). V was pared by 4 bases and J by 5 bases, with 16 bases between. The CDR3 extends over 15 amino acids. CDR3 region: CASSTTPGVHNEQFF. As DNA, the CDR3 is TGTGCCAGCAGCACGACGCCGGGAGTCCACAATGAGCAGTTCTTC. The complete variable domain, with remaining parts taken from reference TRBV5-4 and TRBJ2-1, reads ETGVTQSPTHLIKTRGQQVTLRCSSQSGHNTVSWYQQALGQGPQFIFQYYREEENGRGNFPPRFSGLQFPNYSSELNVNALELDDSALYLCASSTTPGVHNEQFFGPGTRLTVL.

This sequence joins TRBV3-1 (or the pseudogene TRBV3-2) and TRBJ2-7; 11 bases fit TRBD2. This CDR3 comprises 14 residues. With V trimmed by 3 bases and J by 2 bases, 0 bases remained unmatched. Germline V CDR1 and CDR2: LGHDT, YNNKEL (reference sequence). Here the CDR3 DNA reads TGTGCCAGCAGCCATAGCGGGGGGGCCTACGAGCAGTACTTC. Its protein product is CASSHSGGAYEQYF.

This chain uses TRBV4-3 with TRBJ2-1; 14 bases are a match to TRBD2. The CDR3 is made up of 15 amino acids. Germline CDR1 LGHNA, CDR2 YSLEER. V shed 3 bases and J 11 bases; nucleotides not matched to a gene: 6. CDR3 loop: CASSHGTSGRVKQFF. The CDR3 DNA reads TGCGCCAGCAGCCATGGGACTAGCGGGAGAGTGAAGCAGTTCTTC.

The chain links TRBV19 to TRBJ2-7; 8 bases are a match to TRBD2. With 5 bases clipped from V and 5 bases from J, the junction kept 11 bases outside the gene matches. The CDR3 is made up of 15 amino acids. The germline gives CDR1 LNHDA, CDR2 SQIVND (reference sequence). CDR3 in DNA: TGTGCCAGTAGTCGTCTAGCGGGCTCATTAAACGAGCAGTACTTC. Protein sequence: CASSRLAGSLNEQYF.

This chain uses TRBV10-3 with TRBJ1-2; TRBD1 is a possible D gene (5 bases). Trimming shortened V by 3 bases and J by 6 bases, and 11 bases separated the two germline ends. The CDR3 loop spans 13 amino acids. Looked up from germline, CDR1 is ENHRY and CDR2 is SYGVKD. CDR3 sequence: CAISERGEHGYTF. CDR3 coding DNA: TGTGCCATCAGTGAACGGGGGGAACATGGCTACACCTTC.

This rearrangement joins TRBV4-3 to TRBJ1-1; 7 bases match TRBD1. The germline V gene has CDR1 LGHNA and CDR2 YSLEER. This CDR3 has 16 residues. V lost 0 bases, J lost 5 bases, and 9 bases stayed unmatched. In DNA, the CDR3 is TGCGCCAGCAGCCAAGAAACAGGGGCCGCGGGGACTGAAGCTTTCTTT. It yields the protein CASSQETGAAGTEAFF.

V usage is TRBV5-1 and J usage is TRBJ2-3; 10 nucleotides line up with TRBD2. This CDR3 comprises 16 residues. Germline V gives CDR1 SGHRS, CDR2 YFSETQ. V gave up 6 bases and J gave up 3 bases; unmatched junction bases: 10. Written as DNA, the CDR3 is TGCGCCAGCACCCCGGCAGCGGGAGGGCCGACAGATACGCAGTATTTT. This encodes CASTPAAGGPTDTQYF.

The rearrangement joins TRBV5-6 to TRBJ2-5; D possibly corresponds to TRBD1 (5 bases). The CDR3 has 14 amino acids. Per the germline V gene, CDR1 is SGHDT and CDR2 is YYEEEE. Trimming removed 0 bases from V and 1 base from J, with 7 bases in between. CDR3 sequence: CASSLGTRQETQYF. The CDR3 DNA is TGTGCCAGCAGCTTGGGGACACGCCAAGAGACCCAGTACTTC.

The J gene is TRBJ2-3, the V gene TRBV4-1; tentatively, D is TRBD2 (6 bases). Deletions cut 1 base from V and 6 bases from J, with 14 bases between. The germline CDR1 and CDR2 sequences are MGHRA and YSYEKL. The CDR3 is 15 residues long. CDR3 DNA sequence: TGCGCCAGCAGCCAAGGCGGGGTACGGTCGGATACGCAGTATTTT. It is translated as CASSQGGVRSDTQYF.